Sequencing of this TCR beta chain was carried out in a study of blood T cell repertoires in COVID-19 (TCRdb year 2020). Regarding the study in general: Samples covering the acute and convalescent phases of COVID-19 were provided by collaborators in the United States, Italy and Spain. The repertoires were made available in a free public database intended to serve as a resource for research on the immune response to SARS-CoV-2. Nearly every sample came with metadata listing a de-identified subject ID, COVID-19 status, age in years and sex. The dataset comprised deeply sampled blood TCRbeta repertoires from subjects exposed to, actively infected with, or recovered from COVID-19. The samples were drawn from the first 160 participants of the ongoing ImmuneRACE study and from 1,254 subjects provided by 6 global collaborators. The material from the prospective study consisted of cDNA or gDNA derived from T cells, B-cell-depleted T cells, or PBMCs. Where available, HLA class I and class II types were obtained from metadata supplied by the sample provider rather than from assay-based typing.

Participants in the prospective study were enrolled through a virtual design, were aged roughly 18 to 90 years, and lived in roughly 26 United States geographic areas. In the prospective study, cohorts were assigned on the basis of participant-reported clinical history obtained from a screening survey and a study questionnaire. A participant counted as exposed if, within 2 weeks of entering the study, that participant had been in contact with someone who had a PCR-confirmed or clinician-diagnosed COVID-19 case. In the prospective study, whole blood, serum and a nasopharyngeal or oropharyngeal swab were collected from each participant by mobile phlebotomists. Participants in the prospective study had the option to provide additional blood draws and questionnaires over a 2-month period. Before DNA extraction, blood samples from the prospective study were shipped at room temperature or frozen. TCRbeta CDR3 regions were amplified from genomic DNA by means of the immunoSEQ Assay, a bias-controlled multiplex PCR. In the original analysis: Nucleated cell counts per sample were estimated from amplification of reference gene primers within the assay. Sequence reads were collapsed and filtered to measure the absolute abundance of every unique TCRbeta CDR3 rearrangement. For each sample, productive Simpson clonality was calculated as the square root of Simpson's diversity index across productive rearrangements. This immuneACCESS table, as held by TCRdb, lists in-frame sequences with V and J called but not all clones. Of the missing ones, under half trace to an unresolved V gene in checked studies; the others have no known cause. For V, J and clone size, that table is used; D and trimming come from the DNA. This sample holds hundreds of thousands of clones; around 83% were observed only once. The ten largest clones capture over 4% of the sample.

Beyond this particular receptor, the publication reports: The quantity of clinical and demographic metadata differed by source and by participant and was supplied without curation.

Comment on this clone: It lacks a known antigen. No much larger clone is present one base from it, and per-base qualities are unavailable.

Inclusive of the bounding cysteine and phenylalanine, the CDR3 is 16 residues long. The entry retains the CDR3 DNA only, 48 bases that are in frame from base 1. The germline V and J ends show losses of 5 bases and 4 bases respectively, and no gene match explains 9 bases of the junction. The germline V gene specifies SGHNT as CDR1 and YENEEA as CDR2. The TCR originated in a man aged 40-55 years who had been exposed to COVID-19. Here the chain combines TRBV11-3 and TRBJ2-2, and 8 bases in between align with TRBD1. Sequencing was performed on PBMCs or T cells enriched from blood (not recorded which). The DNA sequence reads TGTGCCAGCAGCCAGATGGGAGGACAGGGCACCGGGGAGCTGTTTTTT. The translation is CASSQMGGQGTGELFF.